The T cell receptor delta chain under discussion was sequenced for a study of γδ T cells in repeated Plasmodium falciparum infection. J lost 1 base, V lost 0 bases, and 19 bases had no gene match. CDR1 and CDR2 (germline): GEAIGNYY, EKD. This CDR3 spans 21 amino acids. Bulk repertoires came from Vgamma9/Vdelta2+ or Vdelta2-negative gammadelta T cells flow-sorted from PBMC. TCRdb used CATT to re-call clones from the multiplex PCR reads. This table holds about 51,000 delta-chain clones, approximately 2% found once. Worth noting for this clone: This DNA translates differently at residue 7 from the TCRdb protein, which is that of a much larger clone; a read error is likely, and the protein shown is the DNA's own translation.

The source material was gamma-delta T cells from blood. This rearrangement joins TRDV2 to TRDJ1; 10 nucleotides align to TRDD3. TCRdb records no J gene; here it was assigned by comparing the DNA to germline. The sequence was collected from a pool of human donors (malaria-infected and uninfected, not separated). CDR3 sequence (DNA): TGTGCCTGTGACACCATCAGGCATACTGGGGGATCCTCCCACGCCACCGATAAACTCATCTTT. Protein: CACDTIRHTGGSSHATDKLIF.